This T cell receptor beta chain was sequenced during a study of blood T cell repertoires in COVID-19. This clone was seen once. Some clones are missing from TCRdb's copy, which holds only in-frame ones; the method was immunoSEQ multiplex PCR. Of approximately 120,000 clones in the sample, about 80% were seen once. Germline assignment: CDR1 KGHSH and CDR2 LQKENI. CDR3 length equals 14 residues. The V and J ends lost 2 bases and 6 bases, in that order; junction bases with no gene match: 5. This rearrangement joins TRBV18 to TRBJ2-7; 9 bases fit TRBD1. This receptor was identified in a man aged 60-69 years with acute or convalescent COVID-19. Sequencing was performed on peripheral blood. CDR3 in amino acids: CASSPGGQGSEQYF. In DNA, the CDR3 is TGTGCCAGCTCACCAGGGGGACAGGGCTCCGAGCAGTACTTC.